This T cell receptor beta chain was retrieved from a study of graft-versus-host responses after intestinal transplantation. CDR3 length: 14 amino acids. Germline-derived CDR1 and CDR2 are SGHRS and YFSETQ. Trimming shortened V by 4 bases and J by 3 bases, and 11 bases separated the two germline ends. Measured with immunoSEQ multiplex PCR; TCRdb has only the in-frame clones, and not every one. The sample lists under 80,000 clones, about 90% occurring once. The TCR comes from a human patient who received an intestinal transplant, so some T cells may come from the graft donor. Material: PBMCs, obtained 98 days after intestinal transplantation. The chain links TRBV5-1 to TRBJ2-1; weak D call: TRBD2 (6 bases). The CDR3 DNA sequence: TGCGCCAGCAGCCCCATGACTAGCTACAATGAGCAGTTCTTC. This gives the protein CASSPMTSYNEQFF.